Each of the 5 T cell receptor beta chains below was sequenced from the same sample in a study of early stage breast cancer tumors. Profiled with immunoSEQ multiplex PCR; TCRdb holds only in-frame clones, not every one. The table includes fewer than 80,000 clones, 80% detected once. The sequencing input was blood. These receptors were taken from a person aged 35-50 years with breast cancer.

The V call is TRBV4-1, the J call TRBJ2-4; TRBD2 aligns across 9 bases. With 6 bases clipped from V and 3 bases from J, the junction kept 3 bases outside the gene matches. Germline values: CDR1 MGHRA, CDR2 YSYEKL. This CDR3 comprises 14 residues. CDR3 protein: CASSLSGSKNIQYF. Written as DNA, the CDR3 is TGCGCCAGCAGTCTTAGCGGGAGCAAAAACATTCAGTACTTC.

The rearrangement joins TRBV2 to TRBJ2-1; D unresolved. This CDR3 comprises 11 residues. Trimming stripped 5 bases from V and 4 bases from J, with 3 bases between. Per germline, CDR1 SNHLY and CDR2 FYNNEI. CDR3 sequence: CASSNYNEQFF. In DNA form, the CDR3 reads TGTGCCAGCAGTAATTACAATGAGCAGTTCTTC.

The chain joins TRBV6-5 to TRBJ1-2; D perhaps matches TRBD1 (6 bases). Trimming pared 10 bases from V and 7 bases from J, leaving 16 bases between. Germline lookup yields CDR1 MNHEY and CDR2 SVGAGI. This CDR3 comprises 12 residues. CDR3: CAIYGGASGYTF. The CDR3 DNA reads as TGTGCCATCTATGGGGGGGCCTCTGGCTACACCTTC.

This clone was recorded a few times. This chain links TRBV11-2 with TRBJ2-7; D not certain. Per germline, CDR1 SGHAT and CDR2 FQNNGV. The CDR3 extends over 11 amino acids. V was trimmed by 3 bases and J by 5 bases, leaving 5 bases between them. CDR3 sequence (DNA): TGTGCCAGCAGCTTGGGTCACGAGCAGTACTTC. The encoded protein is CASSLGHEQYF. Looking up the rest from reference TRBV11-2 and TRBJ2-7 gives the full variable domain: EAGVAQSPRYKIIEKRQSVAFWCNPISGHATLYWYQQILGQGPKLLIQFQNNGVVDDSQLPKDRFSAERLKGVDSTLKIQPAKLEDSAVYLCASSLGHEQYFGPGTRLTVT.

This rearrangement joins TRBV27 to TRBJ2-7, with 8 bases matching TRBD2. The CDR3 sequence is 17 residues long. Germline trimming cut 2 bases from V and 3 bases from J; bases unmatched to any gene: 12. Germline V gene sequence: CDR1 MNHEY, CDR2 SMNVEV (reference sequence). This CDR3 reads CASSLSVRAGVIYEQYF. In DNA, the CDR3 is TGTGCCAGCAGTTTAAGCGTCCGAGCGGGAGTTATCTACGAGCAGTACTTC.